This entry describes one T cell receptor beta chain. Its antigen is not known. Data came from immunoSEQ multiplex PCR; TCRdb stores just in-frame clones and leaves some out. The repertoire holds 50,000 or so clones, with more than 85% as singletons. This sample was taken from a study of cytomegalovirus exposure and HLA in healthy donors. Study-level findings and limits: Most TCR sequences proved rare, with some public TCRs found in many donors. A later analysis found first-cohort TCR clusters tended to co-occur in the 95 to 150 validation repertoires.

The J segment lost 6 bases and the V segment lost 6 bases, leaving 11 bases of the junction unmatched. Per the germline V gene, CDR1 is MNHEY and CDR2 is SMNVEV (reference sequence). The CDR3 contains 14 residues. This TCR came from a young woman in good health and CMV-seronegative. The sequenced material came from PBMCs. This chain uses TRBV27 with TRBJ2-7, with TRBD1 matching 7 bases. CDR3 in amino acids: CASSQGTEGGEQYF. The CDR3 DNA is TGTGCCAGCAGCCAAGGGACAGAGGGCGGCGAGCAGTACTTC.